This T cell receptor beta chain appears in the sequencing data of a study of cytomegalovirus exposure and HLA in healthy donors. It was with 60 Vbeta and 13 Jbeta primers that the PCR ran. Only in-frame clones appear in the TCRdb table, and some are missing; sequencing was by immunoSEQ multiplex PCR. The table lists about 40,000 clones, 86% of them singletons. Points from the study as a whole: Sequencing artifact likely explains a cluster of highly shared sequence variants. Highest at DRB1 and lowest at HLA-C, TCR association rates differed among HLA loci in a later analysis.

V dropped 5 bases and J dropped 5 bases, with 16 bases sitting between them. The CDR3 sequence is 15 residues long. CDR1 is LNHDA and CDR2 is SQIVND in the germline V gene (reference sequence). About this clone: What it binds is not known.

V usage is TRBV19 and J usage is TRBJ2-1; D possibly corresponds to TRBD2 (6 bases). The clonotype was recovered from a woman between 40 and 55 years old in good health and CMV-seropositive. Input material: PBMCs. In DNA, the CDR3 is TGTGCCAGTAGTTCCTCGGGGGTGCCGAACAATGAGCAGTTCTTC. Translated, it gives CASSSSGVPNNEQFF.